This is a list of T cell receptor beta chains from one sample in a study of blood T cell repertoires in COVID-19. Only in-frame clones appear in the TCRdb table, and some are missing; sequencing was by immunoSEQ multiplex PCR. Of 150,000 to 200,000 clones in the sample, 88% were seen once. The sample was peripheral blood. The receptors here all came from a human donor in a cohort sampled during active COVID-19. CDR3s include the opening cysteine and the closing phenylalanine or tryptophan. A D gene is named only where the DNA matches it firmly. Clone sizes are given selectively: once, few, many, or a class where the clone is expanded.

size	V	J	D	CDR3	DNA
few	TRBV11-2	TRBJ2-7	TRBD2	CASSSRLAGGSYEQYF	TGTGCCAGCAGCTCCCGACTAGCGGGGGGCTCCTACGAGCAGTACTTC
NA	TRBV11-2	TRBJ2-3	NA	CASSLGFGDTQYF	TGTGCCAGCAGCTTAGGTTTCGGAGATACGCAGTATTTT
NA	TRBV5-4	TRBJ2-3	TRBD2	CASSPGRADTQYF	TGTGCCAGCAGCCCTGGGAGGGCAGATACGCAGTATTTT
NA	TRBV4-1	TRBJ1-2	TRBD1	CASSQVGQGYGYTF	TGCGCCAGCAGCCAAGTTGGACAGGGGTATGGCTACACCTTC
NA	TRBV5-1	TRBJ1-1	TRBD1	CASSFPTGMNTEAFF	TGCGCCAGCAGCTTTCCGACAGGGATGAACACTGAAGCTTTCTTT
NA	TRBV11-2	TRBJ2-7	TRBD1	CASSSTGFDEQYF	TGTGCCAGCAGCTCGACAGGGTTCGACGAGCAGTACTTC
NA	TRBV21-1	TRBJ2-2	NA	CASSFQGGLTGELFF	TGTGCCAGCAGCTTTCAGGGCGGATTAACCGGGGAGCTGTTTTTT
NA	TRBV6-6	TRBJ1-5	NA	CASSQEGLYSNQPQHF	TGTGCCAGCAGCCAAGAGGGCCTTTATAGCAATCAGCCCCAGCATTTT
NA	TRBV11-3	TRBJ2-1	TRBD2	CASSSHSGSSYNEQFF	TGTGCCAGCAGCTCCCATAGCGGGAGCTCCTACAATGAGCAGTTCTTC
NA	TRBV10-3	TRBJ2-3	NA	CATALGGGGRTDTQYF	TGTGCCACGGCCCTGGGGGGGGGCGGGAGAACAGATACGCAGTATTTT
NA	TRBV4-3	TRBJ2-7	TRBD1	CASTTGQGFLYEQYF	TGCGCCAGCACCACGGGACAGGGGTTCCTCTACGAGCAGTACTTC
NA	TRBV21-1	TRBJ2-7	NA	CASSKIGAAAYSYEQYF	TGTGCCAGCAGCAAAATTGGGGCCGCCGCGTACTCCTACGAGCAGTACTTC
NA	TRBV5-1	TRBJ1-1	NA	CASSLDGDTEAFF	TGCGCCAGCAGCTTGGATGGAGACACTGAAGCTTTCTTT
NA	TRBV7-2	TRBJ2-1	NA	CASSTQNYNEQFF	TGTGCCAGCAGCACACAGAACTACAATGAGCAGTTCTTC
NA	TRBV28	TRBJ2-7	TRBD1	CASRDRVKRYEQYF	TGTGCCAGCAGAGACAGGGTTAAGCGATACGAGCAGTACTTC
NA	TRBV28	TRBJ2-7	NA	CASGVGGSLYEQYF	TGTGCCAGTGGGGTTGGGGGGAGTTTGTACGAGCAGTACTTC
NA	TRBV28	TRBJ2-1	NA	CASRPPSALYNEQFF	TGTGCCAGCAGACCCCCTAGCGCCCTTTACAATGAGCAGTTCTTC
NA	TRBV10-1	TRBJ2-3	TRBD2	CASSAGTSENTQYF	TGCGCCAGCAGTGCCGGGACTAGCGAAAATACGCAGTATTTT
NA	TRBV30	TRBJ1-3	NA	CAWSPGAVNTIYF	TGTGCCTGGAGCCCCGGAGCTGTAAACACCATATATTTT
NA	TRBV11-2	TRBJ1-4	NA	CASSLHRAPNEKLFF	TGTGCCAGCAGCCTTCACAGGGCGCCGAATGAAAAACTGTTTTTT
NA	TRBV6-5	TRBJ2-7	NA	CASSSRPGLRHEQYF	TGTGCCAGCAGTTCCCGACCAGGACTAAGGCACGAGCAGTACTTC
NA	TRBV6-5	TRBJ2-7	NA	CASSPTRNEQYF	TGTGCCAGCAGCCCCACGAGAAACGAGCAGTACTTC
NA	TRBV19	TRBJ2-1	NA	CASTPGWRSYNEQFF	TGTGCCAGTACCCCCGGATGGAGATCCTACAATGAGCAGTTCTTC
NA	TRBV3-1/TRBV3-2	TRBJ2-1	TRBD2	CASSRLAGSSYNEQFF	TGTGCCAGCAGCCGACTAGCGGGGTCGTCCTACAATGAGCAGTTCTTC
few	TRBV4-3	TRBJ1-6	TRBD1	CASSQDANPGQGTSSPLHF	TGCGCCAGCAGCCAAGATGCGAACCCAGGACAGGGCACGAGTTCACCCCTCCACTTT
NA	TRBV12-3/TRBV12-4	TRBJ1-1	TRBD1	CASRRTGVTEAFF	TGTGCCAGCAGACGGACAGGAGTGACTGAAGCTTTCTTT
NA	TRBV7-2	TRBJ1-2	TRBD1	CASSLAQQGALGYTF	TGTGCCAGCAGCTTAGCCCAACAGGGGGCTCTTGGCTACACCTTC
NA	TRBV4-3	TRBJ2-3	NA	CASSQQRAGTDTQYF	TGCGCCAGCAGCCAACAGCGGGCGGGCACAGATACGCAGTATTTT
NA	TRBV21-1	TRBJ1-6	NA	CASSKCLVRASPLHF	TGTGCCAGCAGCAAGTGTCTGGTCAGGGCTTCACCCCTCCACTTT
NA	TRBV18	TRBJ1-4	NA	CASSPRDEKLFF	TGTGCCAGCTCACCGCGGGATGAAAAACTGTTTTTT
NA	TRBV9	TRBJ2-1	TRBD2	CASSATSGRSNEQFF	TGTGCCAGCAGCGCGACTAGCGGGAGGAGCAATGAGCAGTTCTTC
NA	TRBV18	TRBJ2-2	TRBD2	CASSPQSGSGGTGELFF	TGTGCCAGCTCACCACAGAGCGGGAGTGGAGGCACCGGGGAGCTGTTTTTT
NA	TRBV19	TRBJ2-5	NA	CASSKAGIETQYF	TGTGCCAGTAGTAAAGCAGGGATAGAGACCCAGTACTTC
NA	TRBV5-1	TRBJ2-1	NA	CASSRDYNEQFF	TGCGCCAGCAGTCGGGACTACAATGAGCAGTTCTTC
NA	TRBV6-5	TRBJ1-2	NA	CASSSSTGFYGYTF	NA
NA	TRBV11-2	TRBJ1-1	TRBD1	CASSPGTGVTEAFF	TGTGCCAGCAGCCCCGGGACAGGGGTCACTGAAGCTTTCTTT
NA	TRBV7-9	TRBJ2-3	TRBD2	CASWLAGGTDTQYF	TGTGCCAGCTGGCTAGCGGGGGGCACAGATACGCAGTATTTT
NA	TRBV5-1	TRBJ2-5	NA	CASSLGSSQETQYF	TGCGCCAGCAGCTTGGGTAGCTCGCAAGAGACCCAGTACTTC
once	TRBV29-1	TRBJ2-1	TRBD2	CSVLPGLAVWNEQFF	TGCAGCGTGTTACCGGGACTAGCGGTGTGGAATGAGCAGTTCTTC
NA	TRBV7-9	TRBJ2-2	NA	CASSSRGIGTRNTGELFF	TGTGCCAGCAGCTCCCGTGGTATCGGGACTCGGAACACCGGGGAGCTGTTTTTT
NA	TRBV7-9	TRBJ1-4	TRBD1	CASSQGQAERTNEKLFF	TGTGCCAGCAGCCAGGGACAGGCGGAGCGCACTAATGAAAAACTGTTTTTT
NA	TRBV7-2	TRBJ2-7	TRBD2	CASSLVASGSYEQYF	TGTGCCAGCAGCTTAGTCGCTAGCGGCTCCTACGAGCAGTACTTC